The 12 T cell receptor beta chains presented below share a single source sample, sequenced in a study of post-analysis software for immune sequencing data. General study points: Patients showed TRBV5-6, TRBV5-1 and TRBV20-1 among 4 or 5 TRBV segments more frequent than in controls.

Prepared TCR beta cDNA libraries contained unique molecular identifiers. MiXCR, applied by TCRdb to the PCR reads, yields one record per CDR3 protein. The sample has hundreds of thousands of distinct CDR3 sequences; 30% are singletons. These receptors are not linked to any known antigen. Sample: blood. The receptors were sampled from a girl aged 10 to 17 with multiple sclerosis.

This clonotype was recorded a few times. This chain joins TRBV6-6 and TRBJ2-7; D is unresolved. Germline-derived CDR1 and CDR2 are MNHNY and SVGAGI (reference sequence). The CDR3 has 15 residues. Trimming left V 2 bases short and J 3 bases short, with 14 bases between. In DNA form, the CDR3 reads TGTGCCAGCAGTTACGGGTTCGGAAATCGCTACGAGCAGTACTTC. This translates into CASSYGFGNRYEQYF.

There are a few counts of this clonotype. V gene TRBV27 combines with J gene TRBJ2-1; D gene unclear. Germline lookup yields CDR1 MNHEY and CDR2 SMNVEV (reference sequence). CDR3 length: 11 residues. Trimming removed 7 bases from V and 3 bases from J, with 4 bases in between. The CDR3 spells CASKNYNEQFF. The CDR3 nucleotides are TGTGCCAGCAAAAACTACAATGAGCAGTTCTTC.

The chain carries TRBV4-1 and TRBJ2-7; D call uncertain. Germline CDR1 MGHRA, CDR2 YSYEKL. Trimming cost V 0 bases and J 3 bases, with 12 bases left between them. The CDR3 contains 15 residues. The CDR3 reads CASSQEGFGLYEQYF. The CDR3 DNA follows: TGCGCCAGCAGCCAAGAAGGGTTCGGCCTCTACGAGCAGTACTTC.

This sequence joins TRBV12-3 or TRBV12-4 and TRBJ1-5, with 9 bases aligning to TRBD1. The CDR3 sequence is 16 residues long. Trimming took 6 bases from V and 7 from J; bases not matched to a gene: 13. The chain's CDR3 is CASSYIPGQGRQPQHF. The CDR3 DNA follows: TGTGCCAGCAGCTACATACCGGGACAGGGCCGGCAGCCCCAGCATTTT.

This clonotype has more than one count but fewer than ten. The CDR3 loop is CASSLGGAGVGNEQFF. The CDR3 bases are TGTGCCAGCAGCTTAGGGGGTGCGGGAGTGGGGAATGAGCAGTTCTTC. The chain recombines TRBV7-2 with TRBJ2-1; 7 bases map to TRBD2. The CDR3 is made up of 16 amino acids. Germline V gene data show CDR1 as SGHTA and CDR2 as FQGNSA. Losses at the gene ends were 1 base for V and 7 bases for J; bases not matched to a gene: 10.

The CDR3 is CASSARGAITGELFF. CDR3 DNA: TGTGCCAGCAGCGCCCGTGGGGCTATTACCGGGGAGCTGTTTTTT. The chain recombines TRBV7-8 with TRBJ2-2; a weak D match, TRBD1 (5 bases). Trimming cost V 5 bases and J 5 bases, with 15 bases left between them. There are 15 residues in the CDR3. The germline V gene has CDR1 SGHVS and CDR2 FQNEAQ.

The sample holds one count of this clonotype. The chain recombines TRBV20-1 with TRBJ1-5; possibly TRBD1 for D (5 bases). The ends were cut back, 1 base at V and 4 bases at J, with 17 bases in the middle. This CDR3 is built from 16 residues. CDR1 is DFQATT and CDR2 is SNEGSKA in the germline V gene (reference sequence). In DNA, the CDR3 is TGCAGTGCTAGAGCCAGAGGGGCATTTGGTAATCAGCCCCAGCATTTT. Amino acids: CSARARGAFGNQPQHF.

The chain links TRBV4-1 to TRBJ2-1; maybe TRBD2 (5 bases). Germline assignment: CDR1 MGHRA and CDR2 YSYEKL. CDR3 length: 13 amino acids. V was trimmed by 2 bases and J by 7 bases, leaving 9 bases between them. CDR3 region: CASSQQLGNEQFF. CDR3 sequence (DNA): TGCGCCAGCAGCCAACAACTAGGGAATGAGCAGTTCTTC.

Points on this clonotype: An end of the junction does not agree with germline; a read error may underlie this. The chain recombines TRBV7-7 with TRBJ2-3; TRBD2 matches at 15 bases. The germline CDR1 and CDR2 sequences are SSHAT and FNYEAQ (reference sequence). The CDR3 runs to 16 residues. CDR3 loop: CASSYGLAGGRDTQYF. Here the CDR3 DNA reads TGTGCTAGCAGCTACGGACTAGCGGGGGGGCGAGATACGCAGTATTTT.

A remark on this clonotype: A much larger clone sits a single nucleotide away, making a read error possible. V is TRBV10-3 and J is TRBJ2-1, with 7 bases identical to TRBD1. Per the germline V gene, CDR1 is ENHRY and CDR2 is SYGVKD. The trim removed 11 bases at V and 7 bases at J, leaving 14 bases unmatched. The CDR3 consists of 14 residues. The CDR3 region is CAVTHDRVGNEQFF. The CDR3 DNA is TGTGCCGTCACCCATGACAGGGTGGGGAATGAGCAGTTCTTC.

The chain employs TRBV12-3 or TRBV12-4 and TRBJ2-5; either TRBD1 or TRBD2 may supply D (5 bases each). The CDR3 runs to 15 residues. V was pared by 6 bases and J by 5 bases, with 19 bases between. The DNA of the CDR3 is TGTGCCAGCAGCCCAAAAATCTGGGGGACCGAGACCCAGTACTTC. Its translation is CASSPKIWGTETQYF.

This clonotype was counted a few times. V is TRBV13 and J is TRBJ2-1, with a weak D call TRBD2 (7 bases). The CDR3 is made up of 17 amino acids. V lost 2 bases, J lost 0 bases, and 14 bases lay in between. Germline V CDR1 and CDR2: PRHDT, FYEKMQ (reference sequence). The DNA of the CDR3 is TGTGCCAGCAGCTTACTGGCGGGGGCGAGCTCCTACAATGAGCAGTTCTTC. Amino acids: CASSLLAGASSYNEQFF.